The next 13 T cell receptor beta chains were all read from a single sample in a study of a mutant IDH1 vaccine in newly diagnosed glioma. TCRdb keeps only in-frame clones here, not all; method: immunoSEQ multiplex PCR. The top ten hold about 8.4% of the sample, which has roughly 32,000 clones, about 80% seen once. As for time point: baseline, week 1 (first vaccination visit). Treatment here: pre-vaccination baseline after standard-of-care therapy. Source: peripheral blood mononuclear cells (PBMCs), taken from a glioma patient treated with radiotherapy, temozolomide or both. These TCRs come from a man between 50 and 59 years old with glioma. Some clones in this sample may be carry-over from other donors' samples.

This clone was seen only a few times. V gene TRBV5-1 combines with J gene TRBJ2-3; D not resolved. The germline CDR1 and CDR2 sequences are SGHRS and YFSETQ. The length of the CDR3 is 11 residues. Trimming took 0 bases from V and 5 from J, leaving 1 base between them. CDR3 protein: CASSLGDTQYF. The CDR3 nucleotides are TGCGCCAGCAGCTTGGGAGATACGCAGTATTTT.

V gene TRBV7-8 combines with J gene TRBJ2-2; D gene ambiguous. CDR1 and CDR2 from the germline V gene are SGHVS and FQNEAQ. The CDR3 has 14 amino acids. Deletions cut 0 bases from V and 6 bases from J, with 8 bases between. Here the CDR3 reads CASSLAGVAGELFF. CDR3 nucleotides: TGTGCCAGCAGCTTAGCTGGTGTCGCCGGGGAGCTGTTTTTT.

The V and J genes are TRBV18 and TRBJ1-5, with D hard to call. The germline CDR1 and CDR2 sequences are KGHSH and LQKENI. Trimming shortened V by 3 bases and J by 2 bases, and 11 bases separated the two germline ends. CDR3 length: 15 residues. Written as DNA, the CDR3 is TGTGCCAGCTCACCGGCCGGTACAGGCAATCAGCCCCAGCATTTT. Protein sequence: CASSPAGTGNQPQHF.

This chain links TRBV2 with TRBJ2-1; perhaps TRBD2 as D (6 bases). Trimming left V 4 bases short and J 10 bases short, with 11 bases between. Germline CDR1 is SNHLY and CDR2 is FYNNEI. The CDR3 contains 12 residues. CDR3: CASSGGRPEQFF. The CDR3 nucleotides read TGTGCCAGCAGTGGAGGGAGGCCCGAGCAGTTCTTC.

The genes are TRBV2 and TRBJ2-3, with unresolved D. V was shortened by 5 bases and J by 2 bases, with 8 bases between the two germline ends. This CDR3 is built from 13 residues. Germline values: CDR1 SNHLY, CDR2 FYNNEI. CDR3 nucleotide sequence: TGTGCCAGCAGTCGGCTATACACAGATACGCAGTATTTT. Amino acids: CASSRLYTDTQYF.

This clone has just a few counts. V is TRBV2 and J is TRBJ2-7; no definite D call. The CDR3 is made up of 13 amino acids. Germline lookup yields CDR1 SNHLY and CDR2 FYNNEI. V lost 2 bases to trimming and J lost 0 bases, with 5 bases between them. CDR3 sequence: CASSERSSYEQYF. CDR3 sequence (DNA): TGTGCCAGCAGTGAACGGAGCTCCTACGAGCAGTACTTC.

The rearrangement joins TRBV7-2 to TRBJ1-4, with TRBD1 as a possible D gene (5 bases). V was trimmed by 7 bases and J by 6 bases, leaving 18 bases between them. The V gene's germline CDR1 is SGHTA and CDR2 FQGNSA. The CDR3 length is 15 residues. CDR3 protein: CASTLGGSGDEKLFF. The CDR3 nucleotides read TGTGCCAGCACCTTGGGGGGGTCGGGGGATGAAAAACTGTTTTTT.

This chain links TRBV6-1 with TRBJ1-2; the D gene is possibly TRBD1 (6 bases). The CDR3 has 16 residues. Deletions cut 4 bases from V and 2 bases from J, with 17 bases between. The germline gives CDR1 MNHNS, CDR2 SASEGT. The CDR3 DNA reads TGTGCCAGCAGTGGGGCTAGGGGACATGGCAACTATGGCTACACCTTC. This gives the protein CASSGARGHGNYGYTF.

The gene calls are TRBV5-1 and TRBJ1-4; TRBD1 matches at 7 bases. This CDR3 has 14 amino acids. CDR1 and CDR2 (germline): SGHRS, YFSETQ. J gave up 10 bases and V 3 bases, and 9 bases lay outside the gene matches. The CDR3 nucleotides read TGCGCCAGCAGCTCCGGGACAGAGCCTATAAAACTGTTTTTT. Translating gives CASSSGTEPIKLFF.

The rearrangement joins TRBV4-1 to TRBJ1-5; D perhaps matches TRBD1 (5 bases). This CDR3 spans 15 amino acids. Germline lookup yields CDR1 MGHRA and CDR2 YSYEKL. Trimming cost V 0 bases and J 10 bases, with 16 bases left between them. The CDR3 loop is CASSQDGSGVFPQHF. The CDR3 nucleotides read TGCGCCAGCAGCCAAGACGGTTCGGGGGTTTTTCCCCAGCATTTT.

With respect to this clone: Other DNA sequences in the sample encode the same CDR3. The chain has TRBV7-9 and TRBJ2-7; D gene uncertain. The CDR3 runs 12 residues. Per germline, CDR1 SEHNR and CDR2 FQNEAQ (reference sequence). V lost 0 bases and J lost 2, with 2 bases in between. The CDR3 region is CASSLAPYEQYF. The DNA for the CDR3 is TGTGCCAGCAGCTTAGCCCCCTACGAGCAGTACTTC.

CDR3 loop: CASSLSGNEKLFF. The CDR3 DNA follows: TGTGCCAGCAGCTTATCAGGGAATGAAAAACTGTTTTTT. V usage is TRBV11-1 and J usage is TRBJ1-4, with a possible D match to TRBD1 (5 bases). Germline V CDR1 and CDR2: SGHAT, FQDESV (reference sequence). CDR3 length: 13 residues. V lost 2 bases, J lost 5 bases, and 6 bases lay in between.

J is TRBJ2-3 and V is TRBV9, with TRBD2 identical over 7 bases. This CDR3 has 15 residues. Germline loops: CDR1 SGDLS, CDR2 YYNGEE. J lost 6 bases, V lost 0 bases, and 7 bases had no gene match. CDR3 DNA: TGTGCCAGCAGCGTAGGCGGGGGAAGCCGGGATACGCAGTATTTT. It translates to CASSVGGGSRDTQYF.